Shown below are 23 T cell receptor beta chains from a single sample sequenced in a study of CD8 T cells in Susac syndrome. RNA, at about 0.5 to 1 ug, was reverse transcribed with random hexamers. TCRdb re-called the immunoSEQ multiplex PCR reads through MiXCR, storing one row per CDR3 protein. Found here are some 80,000 distinct CDR3 sequences, over 90% of them singletons; the top ten hold around 0.25%. The sequenced sample was CD8+ T cells from PBMCs. The receptor source for this set is a human donor in good health.

The rearrangement uses TRBV12-5 and TRBJ2-1; maybe TRBD1 (5 bases). Trimming left V 7 bases short and J 4 bases short, with 17 bases between. CDR3 length: 15 amino acids. The germline V gene encodes CDR1 LGHNT and CDR2 FRNRAP. CDR3 sequence: CASALPIRDYNEQFF. The CDR3 DNA follows: TGTGCTAGTGCCCTTCCAATCAGGGATTACAATGAGCAGTTCTTC.

The V call is TRBV11-2, the J call TRBJ2-1; maybe TRBD1 (6 bases). CDR3 length: 12 residues. The V end lost 4 bases, the J end lost 16 bases, and 17 bases lay between the germline ends. From germline, CDR1 is SGHAT and CDR2 FQNNGV. The CDR3 loop is CASSSDRRVEFF. DNA for the CDR3: TGTGCCAGCAGCTCGGACAGAAGAGTGGAATTCTTC.

The chain carries TRBV28 and TRBJ1-1; no clear D gene. The CDR3 extends over 15 amino acids. Trimming removed 5 bases at V and 0 bases at J, with 13 bases between. Per germline, CDR1 MDHEN and CDR2 SYDVKM. The CDR3 coding sequence is TGTGCCAGCAGTCCACTCCGGATGCTGAACACTGAAGCTTTCTTT. This codes for CASSPLRMLNTEAFF.

The rearrangement links TRBV19 to TRBJ1-5; 7 nucleotides match TRBD1. CDR1 and CDR2 (germline): LNHDA, SQIVND (reference sequence). This CDR3 region has 14 residues. V shed 1 base and J 11 bases; nucleotides not matched to a gene: 8. This chain's CDR3 is CASSIVVQGIAQHF. CDR3 DNA sequence: TGTGCCAGTAGTATAGTGGTACAGGGGATCGCCCAGCATTTT.

This CDR3 reads CASSPLGPITGTGELFF. CDR3 nucleotide sequence: TGTGCCAGCTCACCATTGGGACCAATAACGGGCACCGGGGAGCTGTTTTTT. The chain has TRBV18 and TRBJ2-2; D may correspond to TRBD1 or TRBD2 (5 bases each). CDR3 length equals 17 residues. From germline, CDR1 is KGHSH and CDR2 LQKENI. The V end lost 2 bases, the J end lost 4 bases, and 17 bases lay between the germline ends. Complete variable domain (other parts from reference TRBV18 and TRBJ2-2): NAGVMQNPRHLVRRRGQEARLRCSPMKGHSHVYWYRQLPEEGLKFMVYLQKENIIDESGMPKERFSAEFPKEGPSILRIQQVVRGDSAAYFCASSPLGPITGTGELFFGEGSRLTVL.

The chain joins TRBV20-1 to TRBJ2-7; possible D gene TRBD2, 5 bases. From germline, CDR1 is DFQATT and CDR2 SNEGSKA (reference sequence). The CDR3 extends over 12 amino acids. V shed 6 bases and J shed 6 bases, with 15 bases lying between them. The CDR3 region is CSATPGSGEQYV. CDR3 in DNA: TGCAGTGCCACCCCGGGGTCAGGCGAGCAGTACGTC.

The genes are TRBV3-1 and TRBJ2-2; 7 bases line up with TRBD1. This CDR3 contains 17 residues. Losses at the gene ends were 0 bases for V and 4 bases for J; bases not matched to a gene: 8. Germline V gene lookup returns CDR1 LGHDT and CDR2 YNNKEL (reference sequence). The CDR3 protein is CASSQDMAGGLTGELFF. The CDR3 nucleotides are TGTGCCAGCAGCCAAGATATGGCAGGGGGTCTCACCGGGGAGCTGTTTTTT.

The gene calls are TRBV27 and TRBJ2-7; 9 nucleotides align to TRBD2. V was pared by 3 bases and J by 0 bases, with 3 bases of the junction left unmatched. This CDR3 comprises 15 residues. Germline-derived CDR1 and CDR2 are MNHEY and SMNVEV (reference sequence). The CDR3 nucleotides are TGTGCCAGCAGTTTTAGCGGGGGTCACTCCTACGAGCAGTACTTC. Its protein product is CASSFSGGHSYEQYF.

The gene calls are TRBV2 and TRBJ2-7, with D possibly matching TRBD1 (6 bases). There are 12 residues in the CDR3. Germline CDR1 SNHLY, CDR2 FYNNEI. Trimming stripped 4 bases from V and 11 bases from J, with 15 bases between. The CDR3 loop is CASSVRSGDEYV. CDR3 bases: TGTGCCAGCAGTGTGCGGTCAGGGGATGAGTACGTC.

The V gene is TRBV4-3, the J gene TRBJ2-3; D remains ambiguous. The CDR3 spans 16 residues. V shed 0 bases and J shed 4 bases, with 14 bases lying between them. CDR1 and CDR2 from the germline V gene are LGHNA and YSLEER. The CDR3 coding sequence is TGCGCCAGCAGCCAAGATCCCCCCCAGGCAGCAGATACGCAGTATTTT. It codes for CASSQDPPQAADTQYF.

The V gene is TRBV20-1, the J gene TRBJ2-1; 16 bases align to TRBD2. Germline CDR1 DFQATT, CDR2 SNEGSKA (reference sequence). The CDR3 consists of 16 residues. V gave up 6 bases and J gave up 6 bases; unmatched junction bases: 8. CDR3 loop: CSARPGTSGRANEQFF. CDR3 coding DNA: TGCAGTGCCAGACCCGGGACTAGCGGGAGGGCCAATGAGCAGTTCTTC.

J is TRBJ2-2 and V is TRBV27, with 9 bases identical to TRBD2. The germline V gene has CDR1 MNHEY and CDR2 SMNVEV (reference sequence). Trimming removed 8 bases from V and 7 bases from J; junction bases left unmatched: 11. The CDR3 is made up of 15 amino acids. The CDR3 here is CASLKAGGMGGELFF. The CDR3 DNA follows: TGTGCCAGCCTAAAAGCGGGAGGAATGGGCGGGGAGCTGTTTTTT.

The count of this clonotype is one. This sequence joins TRBV5-4 and TRBJ1-2; weak D call: TRBD1 (6 bases). V lost 3 bases and J lost 0, with 12 bases in between. From germline, CDR1 is SGHNT and CDR2 YYREEE (reference sequence). CDR3 length: 15 amino acids. The CDR3 is CASSYYGQSNYGYTF. The CDR3 nucleotides read TGTGCCAGCAGCTATTATGGACAGTCTAACTATGGCTACACCTTC.

V usage is TRBV7-9 and J usage is TRBJ1-2, with 8 bases fitting TRBD1. The length of the CDR3 is 15 residues. Germline CDR1 and CDR2: SEHNR and FQNEAQ (reference sequence). V lost 5 bases, J lost 4 bases, and 9 bases stayed unmatched. The chain's CDR3 is CASSETGGSIYGYTF. In DNA, the CDR3 is TGTGCCAGCAGCGAAACAGGGGGGAGCATCTATGGCTACACCTTC.

V and J are TRBV27 and TRBJ2-5, with 12 positions matching TRBD2. The CDR3 consists of 19 residues. Germline CDR1 is MNHEY and CDR2 is SMNVEV (reference sequence). Trimming took 5 bases from V and 4 from J; bases not matched to a gene: 17. CDR3 sequence: CASSTLSSGGADRPETQYF. DNA of the CDR3: TGTGCCAGCAGTACACTGTCTAGCGGGGGGGCCGACCGTCCAGAGACCCAGTACTTC.

This sequence joins TRBV7-6 and TRBJ1-1; 8 nucleotides agree with TRBD1. V dropped 0 bases and J dropped 1; count of bases not matched to a gene: 1. The CDR3 runs to 15 residues. The germline CDR1 and CDR2 sequences are SGHVS and FNYEAQ. CDR3 sequence reads: CASSLAGQENTEAFF. The DNA for the CDR3 is TGTGCCAGCAGCTTAGCGGGACAGGAGAACACTGAAGCTTTCTTT. The whole variable domain, remainder taken from reference TRBV7-6 and TRBJ1-1, is GAGVSQSPRYKVTKRGQDVALRCDPISGHVSLYWYRQALGQGPEFLTYFNYEAQQDKSGLPNDRFSAERPEGSISTLTIQRTEQRDSAMYRCASSLAGQENTEAFFGQGTRLTVV.

In its sample, this clonotype was seen once. The gene calls are TRBV6-6 and TRBJ2-5; no firm D call. V was trimmed by 8 bases and J by 5 bases, leaving 15 bases between them. This CDR3 contains 13 residues. Germline CDR1 and CDR2: MNHNY and SVGAGI (reference sequence). The CDR3 nucleotides read TGTGCCAGCCTCCTTGCTAGGACGGAGACCCAGTACTTC. Its protein product is CASLLARTETQYF.

V gene TRBV2 combines with J gene TRBJ1-2; D is uncertain. Germline V gene sequence: CDR1 SNHLY, CDR2 FYNNEI. The CDR3 consists of 12 residues. CDR3 sequence (DNA): TGTGCTACCTTCCGGGCCCTGCACGGCTACACCTTC. Its translation: CATFRALHGYTF.

Regarding this clonotype: The junction shows a germline mismatch at one end, possibly a read error. The chain combines TRBV20-1 with TRBJ2-5; D not certain. The CDR3 length is 11 residues. The germline V gene encodes CDR1 DFQATT and CDR2 SNEGSKA (reference sequence). The CDR3 is CSAPEEEIQYF. CDR3 DNA sequence: TGCAGTGCTCCGGAAGAGGAGATCCAGTACTTC.

This clonotype was recorded a few times. The V call is TRBV3-1, the J call TRBJ2-1, with D unresolved. There are 13 residues in the CDR3. Trimming removed 0 bases from V and 2 bases from J, with 2 bases in between. From germline, CDR1 is LGHDT and CDR2 YNNKEL (reference sequence). CDR3 nucleotides: TGTGCCAGCAGCCAAGAGGCCTACAATGAGCAGTTCTTC. It translates to CASSQEAYNEQFF.

This clonotype showed up just once. The chain recombines TRBV15 with TRBJ2-1; 8 bases agree with TRBD2. CDR1 and CDR2 (germline): LNHNV, YYDKDF (reference sequence). CDR3 size: 15 residues. Trimming removed 3 bases from V and 7 bases from J; junction bases left unmatched: 8. The CDR3 protein is CATSRPGGPENEQFF. The CDR3 DNA reads as TGTGCCACCAGCAGGCCGGGGGGGCCCGAGAATGAGCAGTTCTTC.

The chain couples TRBV12-3 or TRBV12-4 to TRBJ1-2, with D uncertain. CDR3 length: 13 amino acids. The V end lost 5 bases, the J end lost 1 base, and 8 bases lay between the germline ends. The CDR3 bases are TGTGCCAGCAGTGCCGGTATTAACTATGGCTACACCTTC. Protein: CASSAGINYGYTF.

The chain links TRBV6-2 or TRBV6-3 to TRBJ2-5; TRBD1 matches at 9 bases. In germline, CDR1 is MNHEY, CDR2 SVGEGT. The CDR3 contains 15 residues. Trimming cost V 5 bases and J 6 bases; bases outside gene matches: 10. CDR3 protein: CASSHRGLGRKTQYF. The CDR3 DNA is TGTGCCAGCAGTCACAGGGGGCTTGGAAGGAAGACCCAGTACTTC.